The sequence of this T cell receptor (beta chain) was determined in a study of cytomegalovirus exposure and HLA in healthy donors. PCR amplification relied on 60 Vbeta primers (plus 13 Jbeta primers). Measured with immunoSEQ multiplex PCR; TCRdb has only the in-frame clones, and not every one. Altogether roughly 150,000 clones are present, roughly 80% being singletons, with the ten largest covering 3.1%. The CDR3 runs 16 residues. Germline values: CDR1 MDHEN, CDR2 SYDVKM. Germline trimming cut 5 bases from V and 9 bases from J; bases unmatched to any gene: 14. Whole-study findings and limits: Associated with cytomegalovirus, according to the listing, were approximately 160 TCR beta chains. HLA-A and HLA-B allele assignments for most subjects were reportedly predicted accurately using TCR beta sequences. According to a later analysis, most TCR beta chains associated with CMV appeared HLA-restricted. Most TCR sequences proved rare, with some public TCRs found in many donors.

Comments on this clone: Its antigen is still unknown.

The material sequenced was PBMCs. V usage is TRBV28 and J usage is TRBJ2-5, with 11 bases that match TRBD2. The receptor comes from a male donor in good health and CMV-seronegative. As DNA, the CDR3 is TGTGCCAGCAGTCCAGGGACTAGCGGCCCTCTACGGGCCCAGTACTTC. Translated, it gives CASSPGTSGPLRAQYF.